This T cell receptor (beta chain) is drawn from a study of T cells in Graves' hyperthyroidism and ophthalmopathy. About the study: Specimen type is peripheral blood, collected at initial diagnosis prior to any treatment. Study-wide results and caveats: For ophthalmopathy, model prediction preceded onset by a median roughly 5.9 months.

Patients having uncontrolled infection, another autoimmune disease, pregnancy or lactation were not included. With regard to this clonotype: Its target is not known.

There were TCR beta CDR3 regions amplified from RNA transcripts. When the TCR CDR3 underwent first-round RT-PCR, the HTBI primer set was used. A single record per CDR3 protein comes from TCRdb applying MiXCR to the multiplex PCR reads. The sample contains 700,000 or so distinct CDR3 sequences, around 17% of which appear only once. The germline CDR1 and CDR2 sequences are SGHTS and YDEGEE. CDR3 length equals 13 residues. Trimming took 7 bases from V and 8 from J, leaving 16 bases between them. Material: blood. This rearrangement joins TRBV5-8 to TRBJ2-1; perhaps TRBD1 as D (6 bases). This sequence originates from a man younger than 30 with Graves' hyperthyroidism. In DNA form, the CDR3 reads TGTGCCAGCCAGGGGATTGTCGGTTATGAGCAGTTCTTC. Translation gives CASQGIVGYEQFF.